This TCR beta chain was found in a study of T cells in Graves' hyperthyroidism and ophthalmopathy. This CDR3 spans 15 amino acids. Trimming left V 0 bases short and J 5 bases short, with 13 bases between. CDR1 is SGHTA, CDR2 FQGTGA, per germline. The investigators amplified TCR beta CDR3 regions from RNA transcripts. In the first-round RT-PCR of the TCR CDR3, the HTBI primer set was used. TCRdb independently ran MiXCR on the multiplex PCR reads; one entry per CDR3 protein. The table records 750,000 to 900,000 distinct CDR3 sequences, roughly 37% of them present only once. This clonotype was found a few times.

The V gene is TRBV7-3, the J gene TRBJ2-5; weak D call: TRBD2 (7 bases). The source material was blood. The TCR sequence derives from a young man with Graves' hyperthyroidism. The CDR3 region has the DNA TGTGCCAGCAGCTTAACGGGGGGCGGGAGTGAGACCCAGTACTTC. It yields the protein CASSLTGGGSETQYF.